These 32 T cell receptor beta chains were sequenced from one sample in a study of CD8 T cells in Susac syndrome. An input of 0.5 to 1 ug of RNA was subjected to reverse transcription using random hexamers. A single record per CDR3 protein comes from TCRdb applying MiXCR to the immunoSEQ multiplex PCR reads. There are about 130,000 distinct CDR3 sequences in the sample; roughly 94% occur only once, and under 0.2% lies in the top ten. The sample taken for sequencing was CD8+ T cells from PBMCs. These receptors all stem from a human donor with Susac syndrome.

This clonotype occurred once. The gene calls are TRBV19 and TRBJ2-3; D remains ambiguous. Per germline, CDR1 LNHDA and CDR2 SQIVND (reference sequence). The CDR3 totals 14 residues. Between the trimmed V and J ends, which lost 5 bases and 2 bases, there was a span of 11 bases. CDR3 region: CASSALGSTDTQYF. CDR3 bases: TGTGCCAGTAGTGCCCTGGGCTCCACAGATACGCAGTATTTT.

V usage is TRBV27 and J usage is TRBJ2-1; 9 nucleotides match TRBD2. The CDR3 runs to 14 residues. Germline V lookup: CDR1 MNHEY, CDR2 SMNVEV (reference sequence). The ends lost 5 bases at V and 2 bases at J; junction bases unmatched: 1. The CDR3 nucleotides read TGTGCCAGCAGTCCTAGCGGGACCTACAATGAGCAGTTCTTC. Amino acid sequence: CASSPSGTYNEQFF.

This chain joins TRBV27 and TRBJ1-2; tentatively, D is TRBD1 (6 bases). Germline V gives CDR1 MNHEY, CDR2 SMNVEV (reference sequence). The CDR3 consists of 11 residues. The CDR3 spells CAEGGHYGYTF. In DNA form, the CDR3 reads TGTGCTGAAGGGGGGCACTATGGCTACACCTTC.

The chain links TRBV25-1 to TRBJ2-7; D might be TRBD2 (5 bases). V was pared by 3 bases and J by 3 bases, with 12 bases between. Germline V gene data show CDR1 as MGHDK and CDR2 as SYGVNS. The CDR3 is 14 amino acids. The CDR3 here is CASSDQGGDYEQYF. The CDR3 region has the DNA TGTGCCAGCAGTGATCAAGGAGGAGACTACGAGCAGTACTTC.

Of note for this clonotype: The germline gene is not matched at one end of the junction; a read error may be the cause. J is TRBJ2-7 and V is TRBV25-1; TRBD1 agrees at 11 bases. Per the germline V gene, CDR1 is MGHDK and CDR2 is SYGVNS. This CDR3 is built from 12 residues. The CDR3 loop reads CASSDRDRGVSF. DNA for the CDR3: TGTGCCAGCAGTGATAGGGACAGGGGGGTCTCCTTC.

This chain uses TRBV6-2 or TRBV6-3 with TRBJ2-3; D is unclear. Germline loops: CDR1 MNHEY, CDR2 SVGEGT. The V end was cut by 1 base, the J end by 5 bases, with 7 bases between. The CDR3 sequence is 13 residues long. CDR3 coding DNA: TGTGCCAGCAGTTACTGGAATGGAGATACGCAGTATTTT. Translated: CASSYWNGDTQYF.

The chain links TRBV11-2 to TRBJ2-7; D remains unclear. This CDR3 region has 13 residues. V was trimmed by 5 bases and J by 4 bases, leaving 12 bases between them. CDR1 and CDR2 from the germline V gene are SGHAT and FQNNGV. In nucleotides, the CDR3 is TGTGCCAGCAGCCCGTCTGTGGATTACGAGCAGTACTTC. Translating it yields CASSPSVDYEQYF.

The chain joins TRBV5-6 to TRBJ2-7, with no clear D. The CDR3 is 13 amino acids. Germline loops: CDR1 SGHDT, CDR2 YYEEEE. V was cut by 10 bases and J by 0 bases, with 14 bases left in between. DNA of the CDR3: TGTGCCTCCACTTCCAGGAGCTCCTACGAGCAGTACTTC. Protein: CASTSRSSYEQYF.

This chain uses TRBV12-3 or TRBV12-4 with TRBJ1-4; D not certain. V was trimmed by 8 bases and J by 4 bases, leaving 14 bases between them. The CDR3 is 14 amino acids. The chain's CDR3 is CASSGPPHNEKLFF. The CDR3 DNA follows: TGTGCCAGCTCCGGGCCCCCGCATAATGAAAAACTGTTTTTT.

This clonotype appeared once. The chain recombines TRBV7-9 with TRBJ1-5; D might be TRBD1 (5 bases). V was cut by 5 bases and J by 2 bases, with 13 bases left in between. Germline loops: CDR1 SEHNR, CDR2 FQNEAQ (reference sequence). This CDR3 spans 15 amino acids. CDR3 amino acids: CASSPTEGGNQPQHF. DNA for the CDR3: TGTGCCAGCAGCCCGACAGAGGGTGGCAATCAGCCCCAGCATTTT. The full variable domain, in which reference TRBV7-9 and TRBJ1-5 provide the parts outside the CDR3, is DTGVSQNPRHKITKRGQNVTFRCDPISEHNRLYWYRQTLGQGPEFLTYFQNEAQLEKSRLLSDRFSAERPKGSFSTLEIQRTEQGDSAMYLCASSPTEGGNQPQHFGDGTRLSIL.

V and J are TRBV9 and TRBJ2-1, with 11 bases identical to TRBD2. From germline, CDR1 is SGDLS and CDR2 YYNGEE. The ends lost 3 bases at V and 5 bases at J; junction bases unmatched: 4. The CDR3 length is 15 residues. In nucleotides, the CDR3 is TGTGCCAGCAGCGGGGGGACTAGCGGCGACAATGAGCAGTTCTTC. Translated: CASSGGTSGDNEQFF.

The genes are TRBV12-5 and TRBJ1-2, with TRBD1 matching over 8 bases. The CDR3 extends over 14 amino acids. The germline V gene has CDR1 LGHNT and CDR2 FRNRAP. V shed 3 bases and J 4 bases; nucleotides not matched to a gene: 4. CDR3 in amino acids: CASGLTGGVYGYTF. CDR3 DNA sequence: TGTGCTAGTGGTTTAACAGGGGGTGTCTATGGCTACACCTTC.

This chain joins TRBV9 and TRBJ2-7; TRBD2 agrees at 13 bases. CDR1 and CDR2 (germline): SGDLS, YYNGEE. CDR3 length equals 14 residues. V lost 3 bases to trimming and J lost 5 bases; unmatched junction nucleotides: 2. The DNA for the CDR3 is TGTGCCAGCAGCGGGACTAGCGGGAGTGACGAGCAGTACTTC. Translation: CASSGTSGSDEQYF.

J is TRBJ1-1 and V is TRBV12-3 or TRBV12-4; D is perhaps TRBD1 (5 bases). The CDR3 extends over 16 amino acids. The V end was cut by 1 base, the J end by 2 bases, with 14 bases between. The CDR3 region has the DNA TGTGCCAGCAGTTTAGATCCAGGGTTAGAAAACACTGAAGCTTTCTTT. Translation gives CASSLDPGLENTEAFF.

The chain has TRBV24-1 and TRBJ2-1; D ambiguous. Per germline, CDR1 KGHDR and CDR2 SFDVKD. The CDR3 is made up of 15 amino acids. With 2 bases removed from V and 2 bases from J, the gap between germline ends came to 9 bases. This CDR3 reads CATSDSPSAYNEQFF. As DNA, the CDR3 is TGTGCCACCAGTGATTCCCCTTCCGCCTACAATGAGCAGTTCTTC.

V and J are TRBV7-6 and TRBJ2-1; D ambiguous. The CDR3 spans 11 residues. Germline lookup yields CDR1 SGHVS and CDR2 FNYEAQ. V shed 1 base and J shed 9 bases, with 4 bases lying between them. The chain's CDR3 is CASSLGVEQFF. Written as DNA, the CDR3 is TGTGCCAGCAGCTTAGGGGTTGAGCAGTTCTTC.

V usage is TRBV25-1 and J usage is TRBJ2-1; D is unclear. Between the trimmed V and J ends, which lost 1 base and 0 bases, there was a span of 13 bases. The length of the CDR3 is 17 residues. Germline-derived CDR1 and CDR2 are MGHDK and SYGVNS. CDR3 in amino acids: CASSESLRKSSYNEQFF. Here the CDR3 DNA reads TGTGCCAGCAGTGAATCATTGCGCAAGTCCTCCTACAATGAGCAGTTCTTC.

This CDR3 reads CASRTEVASGQAYNEQFF. The CDR3 coding sequence is TGTGCCAGCAGAACCGAGGTCGCTAGCGGGCAAGCCTACAATGAGCAGTTCTTC. The rearrangement links TRBV28 to TRBJ2-1, with 8 bases identical to TRBD2. This CDR3 has 18 amino acids. V dropped 6 bases and J dropped 2; count of bases not matched to a gene: 15. CDR1 and CDR2 (germline): MDHEN, SYDVKM.

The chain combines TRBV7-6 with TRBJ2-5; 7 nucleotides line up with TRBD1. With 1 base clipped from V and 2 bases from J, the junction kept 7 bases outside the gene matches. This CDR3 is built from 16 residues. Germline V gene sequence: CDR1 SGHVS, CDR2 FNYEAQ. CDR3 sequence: CASSLGQGLIQETQYF. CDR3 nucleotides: TGTGCCAGCAGCTTAGGACAGGGTCTAATTCAAGAGACCCAGTACTTC.

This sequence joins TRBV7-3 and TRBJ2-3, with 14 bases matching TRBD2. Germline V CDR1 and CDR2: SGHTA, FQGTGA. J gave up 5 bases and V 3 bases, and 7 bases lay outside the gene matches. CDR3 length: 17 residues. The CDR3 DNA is TGTGCCAGCAGCTTGGAACTTGGACTAGCGGGAGGAGATACGCAGTATTTT. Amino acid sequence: CASSLELGLAGGDTQYF.

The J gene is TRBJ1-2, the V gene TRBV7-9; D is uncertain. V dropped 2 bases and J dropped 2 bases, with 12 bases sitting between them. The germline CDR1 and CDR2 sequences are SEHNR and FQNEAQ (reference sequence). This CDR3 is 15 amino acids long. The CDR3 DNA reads TGTGCCAGCAGCTTATATCTCGGGGAAAACTATGGCTACACCTTC. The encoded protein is CASSLYLGENYGYTF. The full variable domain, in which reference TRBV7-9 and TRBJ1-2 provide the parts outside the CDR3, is DTGVSQNPRHKITKRGQNVTFRCDPISEHNRLYWYRQTLGQGPEFLTYFQNEAQLEKSRLLSDRFSAERPKGSFSTLEIQRTEQGDSAMYLCASSLYLGENYGYTFGSGTRLTVV.

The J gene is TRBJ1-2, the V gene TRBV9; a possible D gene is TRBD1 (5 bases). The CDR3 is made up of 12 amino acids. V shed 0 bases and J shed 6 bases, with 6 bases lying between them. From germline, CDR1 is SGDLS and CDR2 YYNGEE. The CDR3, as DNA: TGTGCCAGCAGCGTAGGCAGGGATGGCTACACCTTC. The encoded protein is CASSVGRDGYTF.

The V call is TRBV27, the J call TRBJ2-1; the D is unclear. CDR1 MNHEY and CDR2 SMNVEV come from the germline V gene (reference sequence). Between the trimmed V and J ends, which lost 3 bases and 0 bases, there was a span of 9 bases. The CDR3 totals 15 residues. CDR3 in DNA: TGTGCCAGCAGTTTGTATTCGGGCTCCTACAATGAGCAGTTCTTC. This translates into CASSLYSGSYNEQFF.

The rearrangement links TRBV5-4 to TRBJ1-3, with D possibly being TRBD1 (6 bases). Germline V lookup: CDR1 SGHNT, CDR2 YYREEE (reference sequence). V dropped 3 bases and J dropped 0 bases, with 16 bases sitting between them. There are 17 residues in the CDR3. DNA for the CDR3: TGTGCCAGCAGCTCTCCTCTACCGGACAGCTCTGGAAACACCATATATTTT. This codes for CASSSPLPDSSGNTIYF.

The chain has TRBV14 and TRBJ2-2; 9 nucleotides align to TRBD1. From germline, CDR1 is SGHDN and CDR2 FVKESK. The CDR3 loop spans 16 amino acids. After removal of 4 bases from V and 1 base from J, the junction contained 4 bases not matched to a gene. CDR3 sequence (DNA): TGTGCCAGCAGCCCACCGGGACAGGGGAACACCGGGGAGCTGTTTTTT. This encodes CASSPPGQGNTGELFF.

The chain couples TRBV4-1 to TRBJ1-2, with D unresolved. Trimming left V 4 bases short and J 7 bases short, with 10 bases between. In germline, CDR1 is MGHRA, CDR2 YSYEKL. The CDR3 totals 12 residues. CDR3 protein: CASSPRGGGYTF. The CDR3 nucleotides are TGCGCCAGCAGCCCAAGAGGTGGTGGCTACACCTTC.

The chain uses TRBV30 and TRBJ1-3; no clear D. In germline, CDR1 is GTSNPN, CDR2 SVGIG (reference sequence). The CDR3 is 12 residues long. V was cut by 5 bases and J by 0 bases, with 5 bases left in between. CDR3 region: CAWGDSGNTIYF. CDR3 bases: TGTGCCTGGGGGGACTCTGGAAACACCATATATTTT.

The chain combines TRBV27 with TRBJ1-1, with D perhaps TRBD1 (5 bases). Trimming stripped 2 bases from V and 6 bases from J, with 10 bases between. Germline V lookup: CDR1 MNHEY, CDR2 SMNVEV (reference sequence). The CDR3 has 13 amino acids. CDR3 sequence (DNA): TGTGCCAGCAGTTTACAGGGTAGTCCTGAAGCTTTCTTT. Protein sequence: CASSLQGSPEAFF.

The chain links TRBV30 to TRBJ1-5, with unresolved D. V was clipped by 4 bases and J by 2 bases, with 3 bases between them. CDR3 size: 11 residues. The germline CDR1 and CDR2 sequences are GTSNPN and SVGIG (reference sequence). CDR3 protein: CAWIGNQPQHF. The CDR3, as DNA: TGTGCCTGGATCGGCAATCAGCCCCAGCATTTT.

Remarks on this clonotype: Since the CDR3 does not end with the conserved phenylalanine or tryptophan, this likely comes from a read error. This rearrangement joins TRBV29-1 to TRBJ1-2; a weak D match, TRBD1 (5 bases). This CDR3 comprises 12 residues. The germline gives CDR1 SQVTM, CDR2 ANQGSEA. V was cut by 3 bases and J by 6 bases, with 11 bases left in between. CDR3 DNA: TGCAGCGTTGATAGAGGGGTGGATGGCTACACCTCC. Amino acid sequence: CSVDRGVDGYTS.

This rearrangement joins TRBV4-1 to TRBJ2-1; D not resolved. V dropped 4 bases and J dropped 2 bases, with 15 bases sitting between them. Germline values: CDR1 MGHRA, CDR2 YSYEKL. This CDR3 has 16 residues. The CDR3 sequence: CASSPLILVPYNEQFF. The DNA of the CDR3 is TGCGCCAGCAGCCCCCTAATTCTAGTCCCCTACAATGAGCAGTTCTTC.

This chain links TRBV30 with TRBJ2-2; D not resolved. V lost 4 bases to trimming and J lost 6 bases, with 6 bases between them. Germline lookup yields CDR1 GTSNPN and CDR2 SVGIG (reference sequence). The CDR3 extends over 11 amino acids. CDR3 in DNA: TGTGCCTGGAAGATTTCCGGGGAGCTGTTTTTT. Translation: CAWKISGELFF.